The following is a T cell receptor (beta chain) sequence with its context. This clonotype showed up just a few times. This receptor's antigen is unknown. The sample holds no much larger clone one base away, and base qualities are not on file. Preparation of the library involved 5' RACE. Sequencing was carried out with an Illumina HiSeq 2500. The second PCR ran for roughly 6 to 11 cycles and used a J-beta primer mix along with a sample-barcoded 5' primer. Each TCR beta cDNA molecule received a unique molecular identifier from a template-switch 5' adaptor carrying 12 random nucleotides. Each sample yielded at least 3 million CDR3-containing paired-end reads. First-strand cDNA synthesis was performed from all RNA using the Mint cDNA synthesis kit, with priming by a TRBC-specific oligonucleotide. After uracil-DNA glycosylase treatment, a first 18-cycle PCR used universal primers M1SS and BC2_uni_R on all cDNA. Under the source paper's analysis protocol: Normalization of each sample was performed by random selection of 1 million high-quality reads, each carrying a distinct molecular identifier. Reads with shared molecular identifiers were discarded instead of being binned into consensus sequences. MiTCR, run with a Q25 quality threshold and the strictest error-elimination algorithm, handled CDR3 identification, clonotype clustering and error correction. A nonparametric unseen species model using Euler transformation provided a lower-bound estimate of total TCR beta diversity. The raw public reads went through TCRdb reprocessing: fastp at Q25, MiXCR clone calling, in-frame beta chains kept. Each CDR3 protein appears once, grouped with its most common genes and DNA. These V and J calls derive from TCRdb rather than the authors' analysis. The sample includes about 1.4 million distinct CDR3 sequences, with 55% to 75% observed a single time. The top ten clonotypes cover 6.5% to 8.5% of the sample.

This entry is derived from a study of blood T cells in healthy people across ages (dated by TCRdb to the mid-2010s). At the level of the whole study: Template switching captured roughly one uniquely barcoded TCR beta cDNA molecule per two T cells in model experiments. The study measured age-related changes in TCR beta repertoire diversity using deep sequencing normalized with unique cDNA molecular identifiers. The donors were divided into four age groups: young (average approximately 17 years), middle-aged (around 41), aged (about 60) and long-lived (around 80). To avoid experimental bias, donors of different ages were spread randomly across the sequencing lanes. The study analyzed two additional independent replicas of 1 million unique cDNA reads from the same blood draw for two donors, one aged 18 to 30 and one aged 80 or older. Broad study findings and their caveats: Because the CMV infection status of the donors was unknown, age-related changes in expanded clonotypes may potentially have been confounded. Compared with the aged group, more naive CD4+ T cells, fewer expanded clones and increased TCR diversity were shown by the long-lived group, suggesting age selection. Total diversity estimates from one million sequenced T cells were considered lower bounds and underestimates. Observed TCR beta diversity per million T cells fell roughly linearly with age, and a significant reduction was already apparent by age around 39. Bulk unsorted PBMC profiling prevented conclusive comparison of naive and antigen-experienced compartments. A strong correlation was found between observed TCR beta diversity and the percentage of naive T cells measured by flow cytometry.

Donors were a few dozen systemically healthy Caucasian individuals from Russia aged roughly 6 to 90 years. Each donor gave approximately 9.3 milliliters of peripheral blood, collected into EDTA-treated Vacutainer tubes. PBMCs were isolated by Ficoll-Paque density-gradient centrifugation, with at least 6.5 million obtained per sample. Trizol reagent was used to extract total RNA from the PBMCs, yielding at least 6 micrograms per sample. The percentages of naive CD45RAhigh/CD27high T cells were determined by flow cytometry on a PBMC aliquot from every donor. Trimmed from V: 4 bases; trimmed from J: 2 bases; junction bases lacking a gene match: 1. Based on the germline V gene (reference sequence), the CDR1 and CDR2 sequences are DFQATT and SNEGSKA. Spanning cysteine to phenylalanine, the CDR3 consists of 14 amino acids. Only CDR3 DNA remains: 42 bases, in frame from the first base.

The sequence was collected from a man between 18 and 29 years old in good health. The sequenced material came from blood. The chain is made from TRBV20-1 and TRBJ2-1, with 11 bases matching TRBD2. The bases read TGCAGTGCTAAGACTAGCGGGACCTACAATGAGCAGTTCTTC. Translated, it gives CSAKTSGTYNEQFF.